This passage covers 27 T cell receptor beta chains from one sample sequenced in a study of blood T cell repertoires in COVID-19. Measured with immunoSEQ multiplex PCR; TCRdb has only the in-frame clones, and not every one. In the table there are a few hundred thousand clones, more than 85% of which are singletons. Sequenced: PBMCs or T cells enriched from blood (not recorded which). These receptors were taken from a woman aged 30 to 39 who had recovered from COVID-19.

The V and J genes are TRBV19 and TRBJ1-1; tentatively, D is TRBD1 (6 bases). CDR3 length: 14 residues. CDR1 and CDR2 from the germline V gene are LNHDA and SQIVND (reference sequence). V shed 5 bases and J shed 4 bases, with 14 bases lying between them. CDR3 sequence: CASSVWGRVTEAFF. The CDR3 coding sequence is TGTGCCAGTAGTGTCTGGGGGCGAGTCACTGAAGCTTTCTTT.

The chain carries TRBV27 and TRBJ2-4; D uncertain. Germline CDR1 is MNHEY and CDR2 is SMNVEV (reference sequence). The CDR3 consists of 14 residues. V was cut by 2 bases and J by 1 base, with 6 bases left in between. In nucleotides, the CDR3 is TGTGCCAGCAGTTTAGGCAGGGCCAAAAACATTCAGTACTTC. Amino acid sequence: CASSLGRAKNIQYF.

V usage is TRBV9 and J usage is TRBJ1-2; TRBD1 aligns across 8 bases. V lost 0 bases and J lost 7; bases outside the gene matches: 2. Germline loops: CDR1 SGDLS, CDR2 YYNGEE. The CDR3 loop spans 13 amino acids. The CDR3 here is CASSVGDRTGYTF. The CDR3 DNA reads TGTGCCAGCAGCGTAGGGGACAGGACTGGCTACACCTTC.

The V call is TRBV24-1, the J call TRBJ2-3; the D gene is possibly TRBD1 (5 bases). Germline CDR1 and CDR2: KGHDR and SFDVKD. V dropped 8 bases and J dropped 2 bases, with 13 bases sitting between them. The CDR3 runs 14 residues. CDR3 amino acids: CATTDSSYTDTQYF. The DNA for the CDR3 is TGTGCCACCACCGACAGTTCTTACACAGATACGCAGTATTTT.

The genes are TRBV9 and TRBJ2-5, with D perhaps TRBD2 (7 bases). This CDR3 has 15 residues. Trimming removed 3 bases from V and 4 bases from J, with 16 bases in between. Germline CDR1 SGDLS, CDR2 YYNGEE. The CDR3: CASSAVRGGGETQYF. Here the CDR3 DNA reads TGTGCCAGCAGCGCCGTTAGGGGGGGAGGAGAGACCCAGTACTTC.

This sequence joins TRBV4-1 and TRBJ2-1; D may be TRBD2 (5 bases). CDR1 and CDR2 (germline): MGHRA, YSYEKL. The CDR3 covers 18 residues. V lost 1 base and J lost 5, with 21 bases in between. In nucleotides, the CDR3 is TGCGCCAGCAGCCAAGGGCCCCCGGGGAGCGGCAAGAACAATGAGCAGTTCTTC. Translated, it gives CASSQGPPGSGKNNEQFF.

The chain joins TRBV9 to TRBJ2-3; 7 bases match TRBD2. With V trimmed by 1 base and J by 2 bases, 7 bases remained unmatched. Germline V gene sequence: CDR1 SGDLS, CDR2 YYNGEE. This CDR3 spans 16 amino acids. This CDR3 reads CASSVSGGRYTDTQYF. In nucleotides, the CDR3 is TGTGCCAGCAGCGTATCGGGGGGACGGTACACAGATACGCAGTATTTT. Full variable domain (rest looked up from reference TRBV9 and TRBJ2-3): DSGVTQTPKHLITATGQRVTLRCSPRSGDLSVYWYQQSLDQGLQFLIQYYNGEERAKGNILERFSAQQFPDLHSELNLSSLELGDSALYFCASSVSGGRYTDTQYFGPGTRLTVL.

The genes are TRBV7-3 and TRBJ2-7, with D maybe TRBD1 (6 bases). The V and J ends lost 5 bases and 6 bases respectively, with 23 bases between them. CDR1 is SGHTA and CDR2 is FQGTGA in the germline V gene. The CDR3 runs to 16 residues. DNA of the CDR3: TGTGCCAGCAGCCCAGACTCGGACAACAGGGCTGGCGAGCAGTACTTC. Protein product: CASSPDSDNRAGEQYF.

CDR3 nucleotide sequence: TGTGCCAGCACCGGACTAGGATCCTACAATGAGCAGTTCTTC. This translates into CASTGLGSYNEQFF. The chain is built from TRBV3-1 (or the pseudogene TRBV3-2) and TRBJ2-1, with TRBD2 matching over 7 bases. This CDR3 spans 14 amino acids. CDR1 is LGHDT and CDR2 is YNNKEL in the germline V gene (reference sequence). J lost 1 base, V lost 7 bases, and 4 bases had no gene match.

The rearrangement uses TRBV25-1 and TRBJ2-7, with a weak D call TRBD1 (6 bases). V was pared by 4 bases and J by 5 bases, with 18 bases between. The CDR3 covers 15 residues. Per the germline V gene, CDR1 is MGHDK and CDR2 is SYGVNS. The CDR3 is CASSGPGHRQDEQYF. The CDR3 DNA follows: TGTGCCAGCAGTGGGCCGGGACACCGACAGGACGAGCAGTACTTC.

V usage is TRBV19 and J usage is TRBJ1-1; D gene unclear. Trimming left V 5 bases short and J 1 base short, with 8 bases between. The germline CDR1 and CDR2 sequences are LNHDA and SQIVND (reference sequence). This CDR3 spans 13 amino acids. In DNA, the CDR3 is TGTGCCAGTAGTTCGGGGTCGAACACTGAAGCTTTCTTT. This encodes CASSSGSNTEAFF.

J is TRBJ2-7 and V is TRBV7-9; 12 nucleotides line up with TRBD2. This CDR3 region has 15 residues. In germline, CDR1 is SEHNR, CDR2 FQNEAQ (reference sequence). Trimming cost V 3 bases and J 5 bases; bases outside gene matches: 5. In nucleotides, the CDR3 is TGTGCCAGCAGCTTGTCTCTAGCGGGAGGGGACGAGCAGTACTTC. Translation gives CASSLSLAGGDEQYF. The variable domain in full, completed from reference TRBV7-9 and TRBJ2-7, reads DTGVSQNPRHKITKRGQNVTFRCDPISEHNRLYWYRQTLGQGPEFLTYFQNEAQLEKSRLLSDRFSAERPKGSFSTLEIQRTEQGDSAMYLCASSLSLAGGDEQYFGPGTRLTVT.

This CDR3 is CASGDRVREPQHF. DNA for the CDR3: TGTGCCAGCGGGGACAGGGTAAGGGAGCCCCAGCATTTT. The V and J genes are TRBV6-5 and TRBJ1-5, with TRBD1 matching over 9 bases. The trim removed 8 bases at V and 8 bases at J, leaving 7 bases unmatched. The CDR3 covers 13 residues. CDR1 is MNHEY and CDR2 is SVGAGI in the germline V gene.

The V gene is TRBV5-1, the J gene TRBJ2-2, with D possibly being TRBD1 (6 bases). The CDR3 totals 15 residues. Trimming removed 0 bases from V and 7 bases from J, with 13 bases in between. Germline V gene data show CDR1 as SGHRS and CDR2 as YFSETQ. The CDR3 DNA reads as TGCGCCAGCAGCTTGGCCGTGGGGGCGGTCGGGGAGCTGTTTTTT. Encoded protein: CASSLAVGAVGELFF.

The rearrangement joins TRBV29-1 to TRBJ1-2; 10 bases agree with TRBD1. The CDR3 runs to 16 residues. V was pared by 6 bases and J by 2 bases, with 12 bases of the junction left unmatched. Per the germline V gene, CDR1 is SQVTM and CDR2 is ANQGSEA. CDR3 nucleotide sequence: TGCAGCGTCCTAGCACCGGGACAGGGGACGAACTATGGCTACACCTTC. As protein: CSVLAPGQGTNYGYTF.

This chain joins TRBV21-1 and TRBJ1-3; the listed D gene, TRBD1, was not tested against the DNA. TRBV21-1 is a pseudogene segment. CDR3 size: 17 residues. The CDR3 DNA sequence: TGTGCCAGCAGCCCTAGGCGGGTCAGGGGCGCTGGAAACACCATATATTTT. The encoded protein is CASSPRRVRGAGNTIYF.

Here the CDR3 DNA reads TGCGCCAGCAGCTTGGCAGAAGATACGCAGTATTTT. This gives the protein CASSLAEDTQYF. The J gene is TRBJ2-3, the V gene TRBV5-1, with D unresolved. V gave up 0 bases and J gave up 5 bases, with 4 bases separating them. This CDR3 region has 12 residues. Germline V CDR1 and CDR2: SGHRS, YFSETQ.

The chain links TRBV9 to TRBJ2-3; 13 nucleotides match TRBD2. Germline assignment: CDR1 SGDLS and CDR2 YYNGEE. This CDR3 region has 16 residues. V lost 6 bases, J lost 8 bases, and 12 bases stayed unmatched. CDR3 bases: TGTGCCAGCACCCCCAAACTAGCGGGGGGGCCTCGTACGCAGTATTTT. Encoded protein: CASTPKLAGGPRTQYF.

The genes are TRBV30 and TRBJ2-3; 8 bases are a match to TRBD1. The germline V gene encodes CDR1 GTSNPN and CDR2 SVGIG (reference sequence). The V segment lost 5 bases and the J segment 4 bases; nucleotides outside the gene matches: 8. The CDR3 length is 14 residues. CDR3 coding DNA: TGTGCCTGGTCCCGGGACAGGATGCCAGATACGCAGTATTTT. Amino acid sequence: CAWSRDRMPDTQYF.

This clone was picked up one time. The sample has other DNA sequences that encode this CDR3 too. The chain recombines TRBV28 with TRBJ1-2, with 8 nucleotides matching TRBD1. Germline CDR1 reads MDHEN; CDR2 reads SYDVKM. CDR3 length: 14 amino acids. J gave up 4 bases and V 6 bases, and 7 bases lay outside the gene matches. The CDR3 DNA reads as TGTGCCAGCAGCCTAGGTGGACAGGGCTATGGCTACACCTTC. This sequence encodes CASSLGGQGYGYTF.

This sequence joins TRBV2 and TRBJ1-4; D remains unclear. The V gene lost 6 bases and the J gene lost 8 bases, with 13 bases spanning the gap. This CDR3 comprises 13 residues. Germline CDR1 is SNHLY and CDR2 is FYNNEI. CDR3 protein: CASSLSWSEKLFF. For the CDR3, the DNA is TGTGCCAGCAGCCTCTCATGGAGCGAAAAACTGTTTTTT.

This rearrangement joins TRBV21-1 to TRBJ2-5; TRBD1, the table's D call, lacks a check against the DNA. TRBV21-1 is an annotated pseudogene. CDR3 length equals 14 residues. In DNA form, the CDR3 reads TGTGCCAGCAGCAAACCAGGGGGTTTGAAGACCCAGTACTTC. It is translated as CASSKPGGLKTQYF.

This rearrangement joins TRBV9 to TRBJ2-1; the D gene is possibly TRBD2 (6 bases). Germline V gene lookup returns CDR1 SGDLS and CDR2 YYNGEE. The CDR3 loop spans 15 amino acids. Trimming removed 3 bases at V and 3 bases at J, with 13 bases between. This CDR3 reads CASSARTTHYNEQFF. The DNA of the CDR3 is TGTGCCAGCAGCGCCCGGACTACCCACTACAATGAGCAGTTCTTC.

This chain joins TRBV18 and TRBJ1-6, with 9 positions matching TRBD1. V dropped 5 bases and J dropped 3; count of bases not matched to a gene: 2. The CDR3 is 15 amino acids. Germline V CDR1 and CDR2: KGHSH, LQKENI. Here the CDR3 DNA reads TGTGCCAGCTCATCGGACAGGGGCTATAATTCACCCCTCCACTTT. This codes for CASSSDRGYNSPLHF.

This clone was detected once. The chain recombines TRBV27 with TRBJ2-7; the D gene is possibly TRBD2 (6 bases). Germline lookup yields CDR1 MNHEY and CDR2 SMNVEV (reference sequence). V was cut by 5 bases and J by 2 bases, with 10 bases left in between. CDR3 length: 13 residues. DNA for the CDR3: TGTGCCAGCAGTCCACCGGGGGCCTACGAGCAGTACTTC. Amino acids: CASSPPGAYEQYF.

With respect to this clone: This sample also contains other DNA sequences that code for the same CDR3. The chain carries TRBV28 and TRBJ1-2, with a possible D match to TRBD1 (6 bases). Trimming removed 6 bases at V and 5 bases at J, with 10 bases between. CDR3 length: 12 residues. Germline CDR1 reads MDHEN; CDR2 reads SYDVKM. Here the CDR3 reads CASSLGQYGYTF. DNA for the CDR3: TGTGCCAGCAGCCTTGGACAGTATGGCTACACCTTC.

This clone came up once. This chain links TRBV2 with TRBJ2-1; tentative D call: TRBD2 (6 bases). The CDR3 contains 15 residues. V gave up 6 bases and J gave up 5 bases, with 17 bases separating them. Germline CDR1 is SNHLY and CDR2 is FYNNEI. The CDR3 nucleotides are TGTGCCAGCAGCGGACTACTTAGTACCCACAATGAGCAGTTCTTC. Amino acids: CASSGLLSTHNEQFF.